This T cell receptor (beta chain) derives from a study of blood T cell repertoires in COVID-19. Study-wide background: Sites in the United States, Italy and Spain provided acute and convalescent COVID-19 samples. PBMCs, B-cell-depleted T cells, or T cells provided the cDNA or gDNA that made up the material.

The CDR3 consists of 13 residues. V trimming: 6 bases; J trimming: 8 bases; junction bases outside the gene matches: 8. CDR1 SQVTM and CDR2 ANQGSEA come from the germline V gene. Per the original data handling: Amplifying reference gene primers gave estimates of nucleated cell counts. The method was immunoSEQ multiplex PCR; TCRdb's version includes in-frame clones alone and lacks a portion of them. The V and J calls and clone size come from that table; D and trimming were worked out from the DNA. This sample has roughly 140,000 clones, with about four fifths found just once. The gene calls are TRBV29-1 and TRBJ2-4; TRBD2 agrees at 9 bases. Sequencing was carried out using peripheral blood. The TCR was taken from a man aged 55 to 70 with acute or convalescent COVID-19. The CDR3 loop reads CSVEGREGDIQYF. Here the CDR3 DNA reads TGCAGCGTGGAGGGGCGGGAGGGGGACATTCAGTACTTC.